The sequence of this T cell receptor (beta chain) was determined in a study of OX40 agonist ivuxolimab in advanced cancers. Whole-study context: As their treatment, patients were administered ivuxolimab, an agonistic anti-OX40 (CD134) antibody. Earlier anti-PD-1, anti-PD-L1 or anti-CTLA-4 therapy was permitted; over 35% had received some. Participants averaged approximately 65 years of age (range about 23 to 80) and were around 85% male.

Study conclusions and caveats: Clonal expansion from baseline to week 6 occurred in both CD4+ and CD8+ T cells.

The germline V gene encodes CDR1 MNHEY and CDR2 SVGAGI. Trimming removed 4 bases from V and 4 bases from J, with 2 bases in between. This CDR3 spans 12 amino acids. By share, this clone ranks as medium-sized. What it binds is unknown. Data came from immunoSEQ multiplex PCR; TCRdb stores just in-frame clones and leaves some out. This table has approximately 60,000 clones, over 80% appearing once. The sequences come from CD4+ or CD8+ T cells sorted from blood, collected in a trial of the OX40 agonist ivuxolimab. V gene TRBV6-5 combines with J gene TRBJ2-6; D remains unclear. The clonotype comes from an adult with an advanced solid tumor such as melanoma, head and neck, liver or kidney cancer. CDR3 DNA: TGTGCCAGCAGTTCCGGGGCCAACGTCCTGACTTTC. It is translated as CASSSGANVLTF.